What follows is one T cell receptor beta chain and its context. The sample belongs to a study of blood T cell repertoires in COVID-19. In the study overall: PBMCs, B-cell-depleted T cells, or T cells were the source of the cDNA or gDNA that made up the material.

The method was immunoSEQ multiplex PCR; TCRdb's version includes in-frame clones alone and lacks a portion of them. The sample includes roughly 150,000 clones, approximately 87% of them seen just once. This CDR3 comprises 17 residues. The sequenced sample was peripheral blood. This chain joins TRBV21-1 and TRBJ1-5; the D call in the table, TRBD1, was not verified against the DNA. TRBV21-1 is flagged as a pseudogene. This TCR was sampled from a woman aged 70-85 years with acute or convalescent COVID-19. The CDR3 here is CASLTGAAGDSNQPQHF. Written as DNA, the CDR3 is TGTGCCAGCCTTACAGGGGCCGCTGGTGATAGCAATCAGCCCCAGCATTTT.